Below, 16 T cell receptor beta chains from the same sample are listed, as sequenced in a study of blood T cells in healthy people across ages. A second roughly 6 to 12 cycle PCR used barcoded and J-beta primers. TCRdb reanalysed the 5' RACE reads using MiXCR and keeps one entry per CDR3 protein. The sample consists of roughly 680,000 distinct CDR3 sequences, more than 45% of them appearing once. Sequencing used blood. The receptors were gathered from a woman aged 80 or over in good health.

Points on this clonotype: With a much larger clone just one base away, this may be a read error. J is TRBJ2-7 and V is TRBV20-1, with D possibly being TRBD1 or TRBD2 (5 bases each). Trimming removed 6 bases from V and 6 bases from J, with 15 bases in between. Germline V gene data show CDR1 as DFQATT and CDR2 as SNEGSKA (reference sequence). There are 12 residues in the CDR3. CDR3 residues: CSARRGGTEQYF. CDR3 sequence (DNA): TGCAGTGCCCGAAGGGGTGGGACCGAGCAGTACTTC.

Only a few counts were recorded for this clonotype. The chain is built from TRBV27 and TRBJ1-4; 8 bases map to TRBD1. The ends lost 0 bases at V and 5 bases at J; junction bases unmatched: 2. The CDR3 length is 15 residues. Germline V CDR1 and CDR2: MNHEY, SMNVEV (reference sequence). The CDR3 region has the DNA TGTGCCAGCAGTTTATCGAGACAGGGGAATGAAAAACTGTTTTTT. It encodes CASSLSRQGNEKLFF.

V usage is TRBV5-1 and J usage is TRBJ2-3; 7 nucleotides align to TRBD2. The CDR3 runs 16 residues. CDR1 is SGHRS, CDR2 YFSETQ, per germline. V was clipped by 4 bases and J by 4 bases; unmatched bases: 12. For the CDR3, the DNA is TGCGCCAGCAGCACTGGCCTGACTAGCAACCCAGATACGCAGTATTTT. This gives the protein CASSTGLTSNPDTQYF.

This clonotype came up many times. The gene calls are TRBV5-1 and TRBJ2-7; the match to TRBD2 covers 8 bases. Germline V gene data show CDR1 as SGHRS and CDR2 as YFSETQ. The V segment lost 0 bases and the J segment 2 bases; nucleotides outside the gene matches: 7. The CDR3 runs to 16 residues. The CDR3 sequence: CASSLALTSGAYEQYF. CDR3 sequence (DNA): TGCGCCAGCAGCTTGGCCCTAACTAGCGGCGCCTACGAGCAGTACTTC.

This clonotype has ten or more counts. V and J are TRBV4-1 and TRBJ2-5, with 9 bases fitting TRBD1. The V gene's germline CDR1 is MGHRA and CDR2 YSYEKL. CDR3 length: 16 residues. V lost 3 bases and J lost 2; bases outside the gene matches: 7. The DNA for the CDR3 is TGCGCCAGCAGCCATGGGGACAGGGACACTCAAGAGACCCAGTACTTC. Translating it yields CASSHGDRDTQETQYF.

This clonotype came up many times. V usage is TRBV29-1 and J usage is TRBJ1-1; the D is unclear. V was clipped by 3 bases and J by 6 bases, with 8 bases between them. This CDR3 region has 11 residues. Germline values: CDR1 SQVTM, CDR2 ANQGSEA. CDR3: CSVEDAAEAFF. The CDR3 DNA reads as TGCAGCGTTGAGGACGCGGCTGAAGCTTTCTTT. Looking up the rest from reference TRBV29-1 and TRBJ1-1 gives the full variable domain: SAVISQKPSRDICQRGTSLTIQCQVDSQVTMMFWYRQQPGQSLTLIATANQGSEATYESGFVIDKFPISRPNLTFSTLTVSNMSPEDSSIYLCSVEDAAEAFFGQGTRLTVV.

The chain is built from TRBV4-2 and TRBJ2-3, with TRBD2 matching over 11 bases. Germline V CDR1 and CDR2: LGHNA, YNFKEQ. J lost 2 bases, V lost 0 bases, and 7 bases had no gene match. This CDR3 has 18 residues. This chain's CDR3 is CASSQDRPSGGFTDTQYF. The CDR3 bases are TGTGCCAGCAGCCAAGATCGGCCTAGCGGGGGGTTCACAGATACGCAGTATTTT.

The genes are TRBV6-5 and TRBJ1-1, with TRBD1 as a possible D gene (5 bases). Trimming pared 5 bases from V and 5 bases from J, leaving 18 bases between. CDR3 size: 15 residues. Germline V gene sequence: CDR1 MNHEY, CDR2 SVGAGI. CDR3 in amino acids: CASSPTYGRVTEAFF. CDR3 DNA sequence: TGTGCCAGCAGTCCTACCTACGGCAGGGTAACTGAAGCTTTCTTT.

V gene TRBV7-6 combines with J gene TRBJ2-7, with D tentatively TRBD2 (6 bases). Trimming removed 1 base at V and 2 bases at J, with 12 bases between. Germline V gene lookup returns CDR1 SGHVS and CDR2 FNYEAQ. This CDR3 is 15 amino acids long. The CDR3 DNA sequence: TGTGCCAGCAGCTTAGGGCCGGGGGATACCTACGAGCAGTACTTC. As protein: CASSLGPGDTYEQYF.

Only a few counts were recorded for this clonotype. CDR3 residues: CASSFQGAWDTQYF. CDR3 DNA sequence: TGTGCCAGCAGCTTCCAGGGGGCGTGGGATACGCAGTATTTT. The chain combines TRBV7-9 with TRBJ2-3, with 8 bases lining up with TRBD1. The length of the CDR3 is 14 residues. CDR1 SEHNR and CDR2 FQNEAQ come from the germline V gene (reference sequence). V shed 3 bases, J shed 6 bases, and the junction held 5 bases outside the gene matches.

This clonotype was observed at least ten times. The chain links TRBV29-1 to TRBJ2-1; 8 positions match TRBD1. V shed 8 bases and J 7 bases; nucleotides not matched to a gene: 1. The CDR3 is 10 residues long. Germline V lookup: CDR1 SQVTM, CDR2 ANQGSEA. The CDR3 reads CSTGGNEQFF. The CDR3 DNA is TGCAGCACAGGGGGGAATGAGCAGTTCTTC.

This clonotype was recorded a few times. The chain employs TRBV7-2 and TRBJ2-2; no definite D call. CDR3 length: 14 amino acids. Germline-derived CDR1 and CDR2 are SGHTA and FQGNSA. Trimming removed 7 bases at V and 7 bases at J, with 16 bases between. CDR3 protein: CASTSQSGFGELFF. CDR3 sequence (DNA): TGTGCCAGCACTTCCCAGTCAGGATTCGGGGAGCTGTTTTTT.

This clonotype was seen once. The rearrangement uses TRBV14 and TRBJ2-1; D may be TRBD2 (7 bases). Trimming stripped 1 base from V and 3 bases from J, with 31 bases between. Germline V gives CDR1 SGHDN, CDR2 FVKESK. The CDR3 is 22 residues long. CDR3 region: CASSQVTYFWGGLQNFYNEQFF. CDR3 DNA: TGTGCCAGCAGCCAAGTTACATATTTCTGGGGGGGCCTTCAAAACTTCTACAATGAGCAGTTCTTC.

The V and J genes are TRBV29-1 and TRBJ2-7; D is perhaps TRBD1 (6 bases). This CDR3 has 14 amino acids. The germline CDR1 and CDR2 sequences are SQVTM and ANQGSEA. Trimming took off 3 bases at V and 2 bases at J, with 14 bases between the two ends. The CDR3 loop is CSVEGGDKPYEQYF. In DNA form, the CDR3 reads TGCAGCGTTGAGGGTGGGGACAAACCCTACGAGCAGTACTTC.

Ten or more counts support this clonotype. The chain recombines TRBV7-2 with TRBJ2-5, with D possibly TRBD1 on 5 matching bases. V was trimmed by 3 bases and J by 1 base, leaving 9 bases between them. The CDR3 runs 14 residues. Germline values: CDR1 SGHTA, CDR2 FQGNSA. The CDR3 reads CASSFREIQETQYF. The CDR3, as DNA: TGTGCCAGCAGCTTCAGGGAAATCCAAGAGACCCAGTACTTC.

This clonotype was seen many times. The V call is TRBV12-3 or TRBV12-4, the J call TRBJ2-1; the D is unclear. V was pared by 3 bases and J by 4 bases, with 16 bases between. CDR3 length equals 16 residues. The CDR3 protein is CASSFRPTPGYNEQFF. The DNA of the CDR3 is TGTGCCAGCAGTTTCAGACCGACCCCTGGGTACAATGAGCAGTTCTTC.